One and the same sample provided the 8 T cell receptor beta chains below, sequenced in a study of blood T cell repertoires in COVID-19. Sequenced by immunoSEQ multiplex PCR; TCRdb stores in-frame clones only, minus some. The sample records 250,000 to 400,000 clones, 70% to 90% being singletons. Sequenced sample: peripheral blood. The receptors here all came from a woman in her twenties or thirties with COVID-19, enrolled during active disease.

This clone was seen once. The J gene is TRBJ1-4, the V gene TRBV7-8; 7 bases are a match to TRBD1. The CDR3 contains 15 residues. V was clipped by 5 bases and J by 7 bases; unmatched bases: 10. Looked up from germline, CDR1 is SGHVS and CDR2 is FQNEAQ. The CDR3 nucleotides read TGTGCCAGCAGCGGTTTGACAGGGATTTCTGAAAAACTGTTTTTT. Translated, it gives CASSGLTGISEKLFF.

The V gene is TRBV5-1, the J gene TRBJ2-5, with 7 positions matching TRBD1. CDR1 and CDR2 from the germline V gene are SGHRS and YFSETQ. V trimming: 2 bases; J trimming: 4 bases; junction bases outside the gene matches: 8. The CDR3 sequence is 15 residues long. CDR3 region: CASSFLGAGGETQYF. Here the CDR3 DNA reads TGCGCCAGCAGCTTCTTGGGGGCAGGGGGAGAGACCCAGTACTTC.

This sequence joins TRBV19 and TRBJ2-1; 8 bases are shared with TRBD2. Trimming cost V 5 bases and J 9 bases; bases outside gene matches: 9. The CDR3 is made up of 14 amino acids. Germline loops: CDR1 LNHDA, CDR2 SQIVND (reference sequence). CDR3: CASSPAGGPGEQFF. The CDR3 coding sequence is TGTGCCAGTAGTCCCGCGGGGGGACCGGGTGAGCAGTTCTTC.

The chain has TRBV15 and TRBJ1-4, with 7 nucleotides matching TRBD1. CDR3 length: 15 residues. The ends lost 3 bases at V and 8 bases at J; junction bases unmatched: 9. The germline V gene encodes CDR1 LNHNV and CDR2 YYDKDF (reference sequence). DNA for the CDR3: TGTGCCACCAGCAGGACCACCCGGGACAGCGAAAAACTGTTTTTT. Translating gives CATSRTTRDSEKLFF. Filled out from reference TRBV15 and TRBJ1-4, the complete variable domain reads DAMVIQNPRYQVTQFGKPVTLSCSQTLNHNVMYWYQQKSSQAPKLLFHYYDKDFNNEADTPDNFQSRRPNTSFCFLDIRSPGLGDTAMYLCATSRTTRDSEKLFFGSGTQLSVL.

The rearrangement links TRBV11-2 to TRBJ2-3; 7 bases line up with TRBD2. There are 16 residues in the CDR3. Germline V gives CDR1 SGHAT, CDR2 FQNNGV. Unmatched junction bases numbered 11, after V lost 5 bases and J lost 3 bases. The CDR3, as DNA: TGTGCCAGCAGCATAGGACTAGTCTCGATAACAGATACGCAGTATTTT. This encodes CASSIGLVSITDTQYF.

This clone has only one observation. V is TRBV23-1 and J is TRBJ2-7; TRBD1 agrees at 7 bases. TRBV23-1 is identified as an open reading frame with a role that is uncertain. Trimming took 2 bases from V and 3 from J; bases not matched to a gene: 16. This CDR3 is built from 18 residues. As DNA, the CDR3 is TGCGCCAGCAGTCAAAGAGGCCCGGGACAGATTAATATCTACGAGCAGTACGTC. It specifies CASSQRGPGQINIYEQYV.

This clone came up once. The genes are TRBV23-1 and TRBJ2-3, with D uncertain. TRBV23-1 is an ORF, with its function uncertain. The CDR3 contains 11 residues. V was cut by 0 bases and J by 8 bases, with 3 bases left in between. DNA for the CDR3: TGCGCCAGCAGTCAATCCGGTACGCAGTATTTT. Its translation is CASSQSGTQYF.

The CDR3 DNA follows: TGTGCCAGCAGCGAAGGGACAGCCTACAATGAGCAGTTCTTC. Amino acid sequence: CASSEGTAYNEQFF. The chain uses TRBV27 and TRBJ2-1; TRBD1 agrees at 7 bases. V shed 6 bases and J 2 bases; nucleotides not matched to a gene: 4. The CDR3 consists of 14 residues. The germline CDR1 and CDR2 sequences are MNHEY and SMNVEV (reference sequence).